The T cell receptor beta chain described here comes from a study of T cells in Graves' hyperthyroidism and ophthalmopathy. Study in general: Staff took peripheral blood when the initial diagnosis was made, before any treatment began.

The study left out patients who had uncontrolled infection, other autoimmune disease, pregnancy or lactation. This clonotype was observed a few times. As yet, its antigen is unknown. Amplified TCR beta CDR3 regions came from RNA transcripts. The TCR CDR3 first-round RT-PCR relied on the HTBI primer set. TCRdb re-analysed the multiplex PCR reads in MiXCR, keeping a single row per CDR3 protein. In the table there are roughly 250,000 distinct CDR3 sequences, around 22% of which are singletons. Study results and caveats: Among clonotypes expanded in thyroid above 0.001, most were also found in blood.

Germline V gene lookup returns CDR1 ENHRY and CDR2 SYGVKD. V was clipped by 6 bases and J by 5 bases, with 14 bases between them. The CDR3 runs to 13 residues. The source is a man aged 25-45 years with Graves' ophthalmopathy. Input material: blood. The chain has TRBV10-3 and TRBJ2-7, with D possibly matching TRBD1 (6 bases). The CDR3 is CAISQTGLHEQYF. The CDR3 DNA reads TGTGCCATCAGCCAGACAGGATTACACGAGCAGTACTTC.